This is a list of T cell receptor beta chains from one sample in a study of blood T cell repertoires in COVID-19. The data were produced by immunoSEQ multiplex PCR, yet TCRdb's version contains in-frame clones alone and is incomplete. The sample shows 250,000 or so clones, 65% to 85% of them seen only once. The sequenced sample was peripheral blood. Receptors originate from a woman aged 35 to 49 who had recovered from COVID-19. Each CDR3 is given with its conserved first and last residue. The order of the fields is CDR3 protein, CDR3 DNA, D gene, V gene, clone size, J gene. D genes are given only for firm matches. Clone size appears in some rows only: once, few, many, or a class for an expanded clone.

cdr3_aa: CAISESSGILGRRLFF
cdr3_nt: TGTGCCATCAGTGAGTCCTCCGGGATCCTCGGGCGAAGACTGTTTTTT
d_call: .
v_call: TRBV10-3
clone_size: .
j_call: TRBJ1-4

cdr3_aa: CASSLDPGAETQYF
cdr3_nt: TGCGCCAGCAGCTTGGATCCAGGGGCGGAGACCCAGTACTTC
d_call: .
v_call: TRBV5-1
clone_size: .
j_call: TRBJ2-5

cdr3_aa: CASSKDALRGNTGELFF
cdr3_nt: TGTGCCAGCAGCAAAGATGCGCTAAGAGGGAACACCGGGGAGCTGTTTTTT
d_call: .
v_call: TRBV21-1
clone_size: .
j_call: TRBJ2-2

cdr3_aa: CATGGLSTGELFF
cdr3_nt: TGTGCAACGGGGGGCCTGAGCACCGGGGAGCTGTTTTTT
d_call: .
v_call: TRBV24-1
clone_size: .
j_call: TRBJ2-2

cdr3_aa: CASSPQGTGFSYEQYF
cdr3_nt: TGTGCCAGCTCACCCCAGGGGACAGGGTTCTCCTACGAGCAGTACTTC
d_call: TRBD1
v_call: TRBV18
clone_size: .
j_call: TRBJ2-7

cdr3_aa: CASSYSAGPYNEQFF
cdr3_nt: TGTGCCAGCAGTTACAGCGCGGGGCCCTACAATGAGCAGTTCTTC
d_call: .
v_call: TRBV6-2/TRBV6-3
clone_size: .
j_call: TRBJ2-1

cdr3_aa: CASSPSSGNTEAFF
cdr3_nt: TGTGCCAGCTCACCATCTTCGGGTAACACTGAAGCTTTCTTT
d_call: .
v_call: TRBV18
clone_size: .
j_call: TRBJ1-1

cdr3_aa: CASSSSTGGRGNTIYF
cdr3_nt: TGTGCCAGCAGTTCGTCCACAGGGGGTAGAGGAAACACCATATATTTT
d_call: TRBD1
v_call: TRBV27
clone_size: .
j_call: TRBJ1-3

cdr3_aa: CASSLLPSGWDEQFF
cdr3_nt: TGTGCCAGCAGCTTACTTCCTAGCGGGTGGGATGAGCAGTTCTTC
d_call: TRBD2
v_call: TRBV7-3
clone_size: .
j_call: TRBJ2-1

cdr3_aa: CASSELPTGGADTQYF
cdr3_nt: TGTGCCAGCAGTGAATTACCGACGGGGGGGGCAGATACGCAGTATTTT
d_call: TRBD2
v_call: TRBV2
clone_size: .
j_call: TRBJ2-3

cdr3_aa: CASSKNRGTAYNEQFF
cdr3_nt: TGTGCCAGCAGTAAGAACAGGGGTACGGCCTACAATGAGCAGTTCTTC
d_call: TRBD1
v_call: TRBV28
clone_size: .
j_call: TRBJ2-1

cdr3_aa: CASSNTGSGTEAFF
cdr3_nt: TGTGCCAGCAGCAATACAGGGAGTGGTACTGAAGCTTTCTTT
d_call: .
v_call: TRBV7-2
clone_size: .
j_call: TRBJ1-1

cdr3_aa: CASSLNRGFNSPLHF
cdr3_nt: TGTGCCAGCAGCTTGAACAGGGGCTTTAATTCACCCCTCCACTTT
d_call: TRBD1
v_call: TRBV5-4
clone_size: .
j_call: TRBJ1-6

cdr3_aa: CASSIVFGLAVTYEQYF
cdr3_nt: TGTGCCAGTAGTATAGTATTTGGACTAGCGGTTACTTACGAGCAGTACTTC
d_call: TRBD2
v_call: TRBV19
clone_size: .
j_call: TRBJ2-7

cdr3_aa: CASSSFTGELFF
cdr3_nt: TGTGCCAGCAGTTCTTTCACCGGGGAGCTGTTTTTT
d_call: .
v_call: TRBV6-5
clone_size: .
j_call: TRBJ2-2

cdr3_aa: CASSLQLTGYDGYTF
cdr3_nt: TGTGCCAGCAGCCTCCAGCTAACAGGGTACGATGGCTACACCTTC
d_call: .
v_call: TRBV16
clone_size: .
j_call: TRBJ1-2

cdr3_aa: CASSQVNRVPGSEQFF
cdr3_nt: TGCGCCAGCAGCCAAGTTAACAGGGTTCCTGGGAGTGAGCAGTTCTTC
d_call: .
v_call: TRBV4-1
clone_size: .
j_call: TRBJ2-1

cdr3_aa: CAWSSLGGAKTEAFF
cdr3_nt: TGTGCCTGGAGTTCCTTGGGGGGAGCGAAGACTGAAGCTTTCTTT
d_call: .
v_call: TRBV30
clone_size: .
j_call: TRBJ1-1

cdr3_aa: CATRPGGPSPEQFF
cdr3_nt: TGTGCCACCAGACCGGGGGGGCCGAGCCCTGAGCAGTTCTTC
d_call: TRBD2
v_call: TRBV28
clone_size: .
j_call: TRBJ2-1

cdr3_aa: CASSMRQGANYNEQFF
cdr3_nt: TGCGCCAGCAGCATGCGACAGGGGGCGAACTACAATGAGCAGTTCTTC
d_call: TRBD1
v_call: TRBV5-1
clone_size: .
j_call: TRBJ2-1

cdr3_aa: CASRGQTYEQYF
cdr3_nt: TGTGCCAGCAGGGGACAGACCTACGAGCAGTACTTC
d_call: TRBD1
v_call: TRBV2
clone_size: .
j_call: TRBJ2-7

cdr3_aa: CASSQDWDRTYEQYF
cdr3_nt: TGTGCCAGCAGCCAAGATTGGGACAGGACCTACGAGCAGTACTTC
d_call: TRBD1
v_call: TRBV3-1/TRBV3-2
clone_size: .
j_call: TRBJ2-7

cdr3_aa: CASSPSGGTYEQYF
cdr3_nt: TGCGCCAGCAGCCCCTCGGGGGGGACCTACGAGCAGTACTTC
d_call: TRBD2
v_call: TRBV5-1
clone_size: .
j_call: TRBJ2-7

cdr3_aa: CASSQARGEQYF
cdr3_nt: TGTGCCAGCAGCCAAGCAAGGGGGGAGCAGTACTTC
d_call: .
v_call: TRBV3-1/TRBV3-2
clone_size: .
j_call: TRBJ2-7

cdr3_aa: CASSDFTGSEAFF
cdr3_nt: TGTGCCAGCAGTGATTTCACAGGGTCTGAAGCTTTCTTT
d_call: .
v_call: TRBV6-4
clone_size: .
j_call: TRBJ1-1

cdr3_aa: CASRNRGTEAFF
cdr3_nt: TGTGCCAGCAGGAATAGGGGTACTGAAGCTTTCTTT
d_call: .
v_call: TRBV12-3/TRBV12-4
clone_size: .
j_call: TRBJ1-1

cdr3_aa: CASSPEGLSETQYF
cdr3_nt: TGTGCCAGCAGCCCGGAGGGACTCAGCGAGACCCAGTACTTC
d_call: .
v_call: TRBV7-9
clone_size: .
j_call: TRBJ2-5

cdr3_aa: CASSLPGTGSYEQYF
cdr3_nt: TGTGCCAGCTCACTACCCGGGACAGGGTCCTACGAGCAGTACTTC
d_call: TRBD1
v_call: TRBV18
clone_size: .
j_call: TRBJ2-7

cdr3_aa: CASSLAGRGHQPQHF
cdr3_nt: TGCGCCAGCAGCTTGGCCGGCAGGGGGCATCAGCCCCAGCATTTT
d_call: TRBD1
v_call: TRBV5-1
clone_size: .
j_call: TRBJ1-5

cdr3_aa: CASSAGQGHYGYTF
cdr3_nt: TGTGCCAGCAGTGCCGGACAGGGGCACTATGGCTACACCTTC
d_call: TRBD1
v_call: TRBV28
clone_size: .
j_call: TRBJ1-2

cdr3_aa: CASSPRGHGSYEQYF
cdr3_nt: TGTGCCAGCAGCCCCCGGGGTCATGGCTCCTACGAGCAGTACTTC
d_call: .
v_call: TRBV11-3
clone_size: .
j_call: TRBJ2-7

cdr3_aa: CASRVTGALETQYF
cdr3_nt: TGTGCCAGCAGGGTGACAGGGGCCTTGGAGACCCAGTACTTC
d_call: TRBD1
v_call: TRBV2
clone_size: .
j_call: TRBJ2-5

cdr3_aa: CASSEAEGTGHYGYTF
cdr3_nt: TGTGCCAGCAGTGAAGCAGAGGGGACAGGGCACTATGGCTACACCTTC
d_call: TRBD1
v_call: TRBV6-1
clone_size: .
j_call: TRBJ1-2

cdr3_aa: CASRAGGRETQYF
cdr3_nt: TGCGCCAGCAGGGCGGGAGGTAGAGAGACCCAGTACTTC
d_call: TRBD2
v_call: TRBV5-1
clone_size: .
j_call: TRBJ2-5

cdr3_aa: CASSLLAGAGDTQYF
cdr3_nt: TGTGCCAGCAGCTTGCTAGCGGGGGCCGGAGATACGCAGTATTTT
d_call: TRBD2
v_call: TRBV5-6
clone_size: .
j_call: TRBJ2-3

cdr3_aa: CASSLPTGSDTQYF
cdr3_nt: TGCGCCAGCAGCTTACCGACAGGGTCAGATACGCAGTATTTT
d_call: TRBD1
v_call: TRBV5-1
clone_size: few
j_call: TRBJ2-3

cdr3_aa: CASSPEGADYGYTF
cdr3_nt: TGTGCCAGCTCACCAGAGGGGGCCGACTATGGCTACACCTTC
d_call: TRBD1
v_call: TRBV18
clone_size: .
j_call: TRBJ1-2

cdr3_aa: CASSARPYTGGELFF
cdr3_nt: TGTGCCAGCAGCGCTCGACCTTATACGGGCGGGGAGCTGTTTTTT
d_call: .
v_call: TRBV11-3
clone_size: .
j_call: TRBJ2-2

cdr3_aa: CASSYGGLAVDEQFF
cdr3_nt: TGTGCCAGCAGTTACGGGGGACTAGCGGTGGATGAGCAGTTCTTC
d_call: TRBD2
v_call: TRBV6-6
clone_size: once
j_call: TRBJ2-1

cdr3_aa: CASSPRTGNMNTEAFF
cdr3_nt: TGTGCCAGCAGCCCGAGGACGGGAAACATGAACACTGAAGCTTTCTTT
d_call: .
v_call: TRBV5-5
clone_size: .
j_call: TRBJ1-1

cdr3_aa: CASSSDRAGPYNEQFF
cdr3_nt: TGTGCCAGCAGTTCCGATCGAGCAGGGCCCTACAATGAGCAGTTCTTC
d_call: .
v_call: TRBV27
clone_size: .
j_call: TRBJ2-1

cdr3_aa: CASRHRDRGYEQYF
cdr3_nt: TGTGCCAGCAGACACCGGGACAGGGGCTACGAGCAGTACTTC
d_call: TRBD1
v_call: TRBV6-6
clone_size: .
j_call: TRBJ2-7

cdr3_aa: CAISEPRGGRGYTGELFF
cdr3_nt: TGTGCCATCAGTGAGCCCCGCGGGGGCAGGGGATACACCGGGGAGCTGTTTTTT
d_call: .
v_call: TRBV10-3
clone_size: .
j_call: TRBJ2-2